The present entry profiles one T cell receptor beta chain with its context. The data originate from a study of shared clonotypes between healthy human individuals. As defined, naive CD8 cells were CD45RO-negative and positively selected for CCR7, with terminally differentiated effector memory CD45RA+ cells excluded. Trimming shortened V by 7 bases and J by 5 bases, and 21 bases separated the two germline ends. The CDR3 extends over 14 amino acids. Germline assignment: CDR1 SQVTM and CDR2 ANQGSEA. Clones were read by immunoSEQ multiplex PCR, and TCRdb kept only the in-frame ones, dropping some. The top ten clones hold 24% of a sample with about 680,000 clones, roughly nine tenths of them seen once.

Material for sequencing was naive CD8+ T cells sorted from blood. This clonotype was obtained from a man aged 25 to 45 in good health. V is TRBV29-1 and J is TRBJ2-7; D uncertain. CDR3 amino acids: CSALIPVRRDEQYF. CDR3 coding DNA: TGCAGCGCCCTAATCCCGGTCCGCCGGGACGAGCAGTACTTC.